This T cell receptor beta chain was profiled in a study of HIV-infected patients and healthy controls. In this sample, this clonotype turned up many times. Follow-up blood was drawn about 14 weeks, roughly three months, after antiretroviral therapy began. No cell fractionation was done, so the repertoire covers all unsorted peripheral blood T cells. Alpha and beta constant-region primers primed reverse transcription of about 470 ng RNA. Using multiplexing indices, alpha and beta chain libraries were generated apart by chain-specific third strand synthesis. Each cDNA molecule was barcoded, and a single primer pair amplified each chain. One entry per CDR3 protein, called by TCRdb with MiXCR from the 5' RACE reads. The sample includes 8,500 to 9,000 distinct CDR3 sequences, around 8% of them seen just once. Germline CDR1 reads SGHVS; CDR2 reads FQNEAQ. V trimming: 5 bases; J trimming: 4 bases; junction bases outside the gene matches: 5. The CDR3 consists of 16 residues.

The sequencing used blood, collected during antiretroviral therapy. This clonotype was obtained from an adult with HIV infection. The J gene is TRBJ2-3, the V gene TRBV7-8; the match to TRBD2 covers 14 bases. The CDR3 reads CASSLRTSGGSDTQYF. As DNA, the CDR3 is TGTGCCAGCAGCCTTCGGACTAGCGGGGGGTCAGATACGCAGTATTTT.